Shown below are 24 T cell receptor beta chains from a single sample sequenced in a study of blood T cell repertoires in COVID-19. Sequenced by immunoSEQ multiplex PCR; TCRdb stores in-frame clones only, minus some. Seen here are 150,000 to 200,000 clones, more than 85% observed once, and the top ten hold approximately 2.1%. Source material: peripheral blood. The source of these receptors is a man aged 70-80 years with active or convalescent COVID-19.

This clone was observed a handful of times. The chain joins TRBV3-1 (or the pseudogene TRBV3-2) to TRBJ2-5, with D maybe TRBD1 (7 bases). Deletions cut 4 bases from V and 2 bases from J, with 11 bases between. The CDR3 covers 14 residues. CDR1 LGHDT and CDR2 YNNKEL come from the germline V gene (reference sequence). CDR3 residues: CASSLSGGQETQYF. The CDR3 nucleotides are TGTGCCAGCAGCCTATCAGGGGGGCAAGAGACCCAGTACTTC.

The chain couples TRBV4-3 to TRBJ2-5; D may be TRBD2 (5 bases). V was trimmed by 1 base and J by 2 bases, leaving 11 bases between them. Germline CDR1 reads LGHNA; CDR2 reads YSLEER. The CDR3 consists of 15 residues. CDR3: CASSQASRGQETQYF. The CDR3 nucleotides are TGCGCCAGCAGCCAAGCTTCGAGAGGGCAAGAGACCCAGTACTTC.

The CDR3 region has the DNA TGTGCCAGCAGCCAAGCCAAGCGGGGGGGCCGGGATACGCAGTATTTT. Its translation is CASSQAKRGGRDTQYF. The V call is TRBV3-1 (or the pseudogene TRBV3-2), the J call TRBJ2-3; 10 positions match TRBD2. Trimming at V came to 1 base and at J to 6 bases, leaving 7 bases not matched to a gene. CDR3 size: 16 residues. Looked up from germline, CDR1 is LGHDT and CDR2 is YNNKEL (reference sequence).

This clone is a singleton in its sample. CDR3 residues: CASSNTGRQFF. The CDR3 bases are TGTGCCAGCAGCAATACAGGGCGGCAGTTCTTC. The chain carries TRBV9 and TRBJ2-1; TRBD1 might be the D (6 bases). Germline lookup yields CDR1 SGDLS and CDR2 YYNGEE. This CDR3 is built from 11 residues. The ends were cut back, 4 bases at V and 12 bases at J, with 11 bases in the middle.

This chain links TRBV19 with TRBJ1-1, with 10 bases fitting TRBD1. CDR1 and CDR2 (germline): LNHDA, SQIVND (reference sequence). This CDR3 is built from 16 residues. V was clipped by 8 bases and J by 5 bases; unmatched bases: 14. The CDR3 DNA is TGTGCCAGTCCACCCGGACAGGGGGTAATTTGGACTGAAGCTTTCTTT. Translated, it gives CASPPGQGVIWTEAFF.

This chain connects TRBV3-1 (or the pseudogene TRBV3-2) to TRBJ1-5, with TRBD1 matching 7 bases. The CDR3 length is 15 residues. The V segment lost 3 bases and the J segment 0 bases; nucleotides outside the gene matches: 2. Germline V lookup: CDR1 LGHDT, CDR2 YNNKEL (reference sequence). For the CDR3, the DNA is TGTGCCAGCAGCCACGGACAGGATAGCAATCAGCCCCAGCATTTT. Protein sequence: CASSHGQDSNQPQHF.

The J gene is TRBJ2-7, the V gene TRBV28; possible D gene TRBD1, 5 bases. The CDR3 sequence is 15 residues long. V was trimmed by 5 bases and J by 5 bases, leaving 19 bases between them. Per the germline V gene, CDR1 is MDHEN and CDR2 is SYDVKM. The CDR3 here is CASSPGSQDLHEQYF. The CDR3 DNA is TGTGCCAGCAGTCCCGGGTCACAGGACCTCCACGAGCAGTACTTC. The full variable domain, with the rest looked up from reference TRBV28 and TRBJ2-7, is DVKVTQSSRYLVKRTGEKVFLECVQDMDHENMFWYRQDPGLGLRLIYFSYDVKMKEKGDIPEGYSVSREKKERFSLILESASTNQTSMYLCASSPGSQDLHEQYFGPGTRLTVT.

The J gene is TRBJ1-5, the V gene TRBV28; 7 nucleotides line up with TRBD1. CDR3 length: 14 residues. Germline V gene sequence: CDR1 MDHEN, CDR2 SYDVKM. V lost 6 bases and J lost 5; bases outside the gene matches: 7. The CDR3 region is CASSLGGWDQPQHF. CDR3 DNA sequence: TGTGCCAGCAGCTTAGGGGGCTGGGATCAGCCCCAGCATTTT.

This chain links TRBV7-2 with TRBJ2-2; D remains unclear. The germline gives CDR1 SGHTA, CDR2 FQGNSA. V was shortened by 2 bases and J by 1 base, with 11 bases between the two germline ends. The CDR3 loop spans 16 amino acids. The chain's CDR3 is CASSLFSVLNTGELFF. The CDR3 DNA reads TGTGCCAGCAGCTTATTTTCCGTTCTGAACACCGGGGAGCTGTTTTTT. The whole variable domain, filled in from reference TRBV7-2 and TRBJ2-2, reads GAGVSQSPSNKVTEKGKDVELRCDPISGHTALYWYRQSLGQGLEFLIYFQGNSAPDKSGLPSDRFSAERTGGSVSTLTIQRTQQEDSAVYLCASSLFSVLNTGELFFGEGSRLTVL.

CDR3 sequence reads: CASSYASGRGHEQFF. In nucleotides, the CDR3 is TGTGCCAGCAGTTACGCTAGCGGGAGGGGCCATGAGCAGTTCTTC. The chain employs TRBV6-5 and TRBJ2-1, with TRBD2 matching over 12 bases. Germline lookup yields CDR1 MNHEY and CDR2 SVGAGI. The length of the CDR3 is 15 residues. Trimming at V came to 2 bases and at J to 8 bases, leaving 4 bases not matched to a gene.

This sequence joins TRBV5-1 and TRBJ1-1; possible D gene TRBD1, 5 bases. The germline V gene encodes CDR1 SGHRS and CDR2 YFSETQ. The CDR3 is 14 amino acids. V dropped 0 bases and J dropped 1 base, with 7 bases sitting between them. The CDR3: CASSLATANTEAFF. DNA of the CDR3: TGCGCCAGCAGCTTGGCGACAGCGAACACTGAAGCTTTCTTT.

This clone has a single count. This chain uses TRBV5-6 with TRBJ1-5; the D gene is possibly TRBD1 (5 bases). This CDR3 spans 15 amino acids. The V end lost 0 bases, the J end lost 6 bases, and 13 bases lay between the germline ends. Germline V lookup: CDR1 SGHDT, CDR2 YYEEEE. The CDR3 region has the DNA TGTGCCAGCAGCTTGGCGGGGAGGGGTCGTCAGCCCCAGCATTTT. Protein: CASSLAGRGRQPQHF.

This clone was observed a few times. The CDR3 DNA reads as TGTGCCAGCTCACTCCCCGGCGGCGAGCAGTACTTC. It translates to CASSLPGGEQYF. The gene calls are TRBV18 and TRBJ2-7; unclear D gene. Germline lookup yields CDR1 KGHSH and CDR2 LQKENI. Deletions cut 4 bases from V and 6 bases from J, with 10 bases between. This CDR3 contains 12 residues.

The chain links TRBV19 to TRBJ2-5; maybe TRBD1 (5 bases). The germline V gene encodes CDR1 LNHDA and CDR2 SQIVND (reference sequence). This CDR3 has 13 amino acids. V lost 4 bases to trimming and J lost 5 bases, with 11 bases between them. The CDR3 region is CASSRGPGETQYF. The DNA for the CDR3 is TGTGCCAGTAGTAGGGGCCCTGGGGAGACCCAGTACTTC.

The J gene is TRBJ2-7, the V gene TRBV15; D might be TRBD2 (6 bases). The CDR3 spans 14 residues. Germline loops: CDR1 LNHNV, CDR2 YYDKDF (reference sequence). V lost 3 bases and J lost 4, with 13 bases in between. In nucleotides, the CDR3 is TGTGCCACCAGCAGGGGGGGTACAAGTTACGAGCAGTACTTC. Translated: CATSRGGTSYEQYF. Variable domain in full (rest from reference TRBV15 and TRBJ2-7): DAMVIQNPRYQVTQFGKPVTLSCSQTLNHNVMYWYQQKSSQAPKLLFHYYDKDFNNEADTPDNFQSRRPNTSFCFLDIRSPGLGDTAMYLCATSRGGTSYEQYFGPGTRLTVT.

The V call is TRBV18, the J call TRBJ2-1; perhaps TRBD1 as D (5 bases). V dropped 2 bases and J dropped 8 bases, with 16 bases sitting between them. Germline V gene sequence: CDR1 KGHSH, CDR2 LQKENI. This CDR3 spans 15 amino acids. The CDR3 sequence is CASSPLGAGKDEQFF. The CDR3 DNA is TGTGCCAGCTCACCATTAGGGGCAGGGAAGGATGAGCAGTTCTTC. Looking up the rest from reference TRBV18 and TRBJ2-1 gives the full variable domain: NAGVMQNPRHLVRRRGQEARLRCSPMKGHSHVYWYRQLPEEGLKFMVYLQKENIIDESGMPKERFSAEFPKEGPSILRIQQVVRGDSAAYFCASSPLGAGKDEQFFGPGTRLTVL.

This clone came up once. The rearrangement uses TRBV21-1 and TRBJ2-7; no DNA check was done on the table's D call, TRBD1. TRBV21-1 is shown as a pseudogene. The CDR3 runs to 15 residues. The CDR3 sequence: CASSKGKQGPYEQYF. Here the CDR3 DNA reads TGTGCCAGCAGCAAAGGGAAGCAGGGCCCCTACGAGCAGTACTTC.

The V and J genes are TRBV6-2 or TRBV6-3 and TRBJ2-5; D might be TRBD2 (5 bases). The CDR3 contains 16 residues. V lost 7 bases to trimming and J lost 1 base, with 19 bases between them. Germline V CDR1 and CDR2: MNHEY, SVGEGT. The CDR3 protein is CASNPVTGKTQETQYF. The CDR3 DNA reads as TGTGCCAGCAACCCCGTAACGGGGAAGACCCAAGAGACCCAGTACTTC.

The rearrangement links TRBV27 to TRBJ1-1, with D possibly matching TRBD1 (5 bases). V was clipped by 2 bases and J by 4 bases, with 14 bases between them. This CDR3 comprises 15 residues. Germline CDR1 and CDR2: MNHEY and SMNVEV (reference sequence). The CDR3 reads CASSLIVSGGTEAFF. DNA of the CDR3: TGTGCCAGCAGTTTAATTGTCTCGGGGGGCACTGAAGCTTTCTTT.

This clone was found a few times. V is TRBV7-8 and J is TRBJ2-2, with a possible D match to TRBD2 (6 bases). The CDR3 contains 16 residues. CDR1 is SGHVS, CDR2 FQNEAQ, per germline. V lost 1 base to trimming and J lost 3 bases, with 12 bases between them. CDR3 protein: CASSLVGGVDTGELFF. The CDR3, as DNA: TGTGCCAGCAGCTTAGTCGGGGGAGTCGACACCGGGGAGCTGTTTTTT.

There are a few counts of this clone. J is TRBJ2-7 and V is TRBV6-6; TRBD2 might be the D (5 bases). This CDR3 has 16 amino acids. Trimming removed 0 bases at V and 4 bases at J, with 16 bases between. The germline gives CDR1 MNHNY, CDR2 SVGAGI (reference sequence). CDR3 nucleotide sequence: TGTGCCAGCAGTTACTCGGGAGCCCCTCCCGGTTACGAGCAGTACTTC. Protein sequence: CASSYSGAPPGYEQYF.

The chain employs TRBV19 and TRBJ1-6; 7 positions agree with TRBD1. From germline, CDR1 is LNHDA and CDR2 SQIVND (reference sequence). The length of the CDR3 is 15 residues. V dropped 6 bases and J dropped 3; count of bases not matched to a gene: 5. The CDR3 sequence is CASRPGQIYNSPLHF. CDR3 DNA sequence: TGTGCCAGTAGGCCGGGACAGATCTATAATTCACCCCTCCACTTT.

About this clone itself: The junction differs from germline at one of its ends, possibly a read error. The J gene is TRBJ2-1, the V gene TRBV29-1, with TRBD1 identical over 7 bases. The CDR3 totals 13 residues. CDR1 and CDR2 (germline): SQVTM, ANQGSEA. In nucleotides, the CDR3 is TGCAGCGTTGAAGGGACAGGTTACAGTGAGCAGTTCTTC. This codes for CSVEGTGYSEQFF.

The chain carries TRBV12-5 and TRBJ2-3; 11 positions agree with TRBD2. Trimming removed 0 bases from V and 4 bases from J; junction bases left unmatched: 3. CDR1 and CDR2 (germline): LGHNT, FRNRAP. CDR3 size: 16 residues. The DNA for the CDR3 is TGTGCTAGTGGTTTGGTTAGCGGGGGGGCCGCAGATACGCAGTATTTT. Its translation: CASGLVSGGAADTQYF.